This TCR beta chain was captured in a study of long-term antiretroviral therapy in people with HIV. Run at survey level, the immunoSEQ assay was version v3.0. Sequencing used immunoSEQ multiplex PCR; TCRdb keeps in-frame clones, though not all of them. The sample consists of over 10,000 clones, 60% to 80% of them appearing once. Trimming cost V 5 bases and J 7 bases, with 14 bases left between them. This CDR3 has 14 amino acids. Per germline, CDR1 SEHNR and CDR2 FQNEAQ (reference sequence). There was at least one pre-ART PBMC sample for each donor, plus at least two post-ART PBMC samples. Before DNA extraction, roughly 0.95-10 million cryopreserved PBMC were held in the samples.

This sequence originates from a middle-aged woman with HIV. The chain uses TRBV7-9 and TRBJ1-4; D may be TRBD1 (5 bases). The input for sequencing was unsorted PBMCs, taken 0.5 years before starting antiretroviral therapy. The CDR3 sequence is CASSNPGLGEKLFF. The DNA of the CDR3 is TGTGCCAGCAGCAATCCAGGGCTGGGTGAAAAACTGTTTTTT.